These T cell receptor beta chains were read from a single sample in a study of T-cell reconstitution after alpha-beta-depleted transplantation in children. TCRdb itself ran the PCR reads through MiXCR, one entry per CDR3 protein. The table records 200,000 to 300,000 distinct CDR3 sequences, about 25% of them present only once. The sample here was PBMCs, taken before TCRalphabeta/CD19-depleted stem cell transplant. Receptor source: a girl aged 2 to 9 with Fanconi anemia, due to receive a stem cell transplant. The CDR3 runs from the conserved cysteine through the conserved F or W. A D gene is named only where the DNA matches it firmly. Expanded clones get a size class; other rows say once, few or many, or leave the size out.

d_call: TRBD2; j_call: TRBJ2-1; v_call: TRBV12-3/TRBV12-4; clone_size: -; cdr3_aa: CASSFTSGHPGTYNEQFF; cdr3_nt: TGTGCCAGCAGTTTCACTAGCGGCCACCCTGGTACCTACAATGAGCAGTTCTTC
d_call: -; j_call: TRBJ2-7; v_call: TRBV12-3/TRBV12-4; clone_size: few; cdr3_aa: CASSFLGVVSEQYF; cdr3_nt: TGTGCCAGCAGTTTCCTCGGGGTCGTGAGCGAGCAGTACTTC
d_call: -; j_call: TRBJ1-2; v_call: TRBV20-1; clone_size: -; cdr3_aa: CSASIGTYGYTF; cdr3_nt: TGCAGTGCTAGTATAGGGACCTATGGCTACACCTTC
d_call: -; j_call: TRBJ2-7; v_call: TRBV12-3/TRBV12-4; clone_size: many; cdr3_aa: CASSPGTPRHYEQYF; cdr3_nt: TGTGCCAGCAGTCCGGGGACTCCACGGCACTACGAGCAGTACTTC
d_call: TRBD1; j_call: TRBJ2-7; v_call: TRBV28; clone_size: -; cdr3_aa: CASSSPRTGTYEQYF; cdr3_nt: TGTGCCAGCAGTTCCCCGCGGACAGGAACCTACGAGCAGTACTTC
d_call: TRBD1; j_call: TRBJ2-4; v_call: TRBV29-1; clone_size: -; cdr3_aa: CSVDVTGVKNIQYF; cdr3_nt: TGCAGCGTTGACGTGACAGGGGTCAAAAACATTCAGTACTTC
d_call: -; j_call: TRBJ2-5; v_call: TRBV5-6; clone_size: few; cdr3_aa: CASSPTGREETQYF; cdr3_nt: TGTGCCAGCAGCCCGACAGGCCGGGAAGAGACCCAGTACTTC
d_call: TRBD2; j_call: TRBJ2-7; v_call: TRBV11-2; clone_size: -; cdr3_aa: CASSSGLPFYEQYF; cdr3_nt: TGTGCCAGCAGCTCGGGACTACCTTTCTACGAGCAGTACTTC
d_call: TRBD2; j_call: TRBJ2-2; v_call: TRBV10-2; clone_size: few; cdr3_aa: CASNTGTSGTGELFF; cdr3_nt: TGCGCCAGCAATACCGGGACTAGCGGTACCGGGGAGCTGTTTTTT
d_call: TRBD2; j_call: TRBJ2-3; v_call: TRBV6-4; clone_size: many; cdr3_aa: CASSDRAGGPDTQYF; cdr3_nt: TGTGCCAGCAGTGATCGCGCGGGGGGCCCCGATACGCAGTATTTT
d_call: -; j_call: TRBJ1-2; v_call: TRBV11-2; clone_size: -; cdr3_aa: CASSLEGAWSGYTF; cdr3_nt: TGTGCCAGCAGCTTAGAGGGGGCGTGGAGTGGCTACACCTTC
d_call: -; j_call: TRBJ1-2; v_call: TRBV27; clone_size: many; cdr3_aa: CASSLTISSGPANYGYTF; cdr3_nt: TGTGCCAGCAGTCTAACGATCTCATCAGGGCCGGCTAACTATGGCTACACCTTC
d_call: -; j_call: TRBJ2-1; v_call: TRBV27; clone_size: many; cdr3_aa: CASSFGPNNEQFF; cdr3_nt: TGTGCCAGCAGTTTCGGACCCAACAATGAGCAGTTCTTC
d_call: TRBD2; j_call: TRBJ2-5; v_call: TRBV20-1; clone_size: -; cdr3_aa: CSAIGLAGRKTQYF; cdr3_nt: TGCAGTGCTATTGGGCTAGCGGGAAGGAAGACCCAGTACTTC
d_call: TRBD2; j_call: TRBJ2-3; v_call: TRBV20-1; clone_size: few; cdr3_aa: CSARVLAGLTDTQYF; cdr3_nt: TGCAGTGCTAGAGTGCTAGCGGGATTGACAGATACGCAGTATTTT
d_call: -; j_call: TRBJ2-1; v_call: TRBV5-1; clone_size: -; cdr3_aa: CASSATGWASNEQFF; cdr3_nt: TGCGCCAGCAGCGCTACAGGGTGGGCCAGCAATGAGCAGTTCTTC
d_call: -; j_call: TRBJ2-4; v_call: TRBV29-1; clone_size: -; cdr3_aa: CSVNVGPLEIQYF; cdr3_nt: TGCAGCGTTAACGTCGGCCCCTTGGAGATTCAGTACTTC
d_call: -; j_call: TRBJ2-7; v_call: TRBV6-1; clone_size: once; cdr3_aa: CASWEVNSYEQYF; cdr3_nt: TGTGCCAGCTGGGAAGTTAACTCCTACGAGCAGTACTTC
d_call: -; j_call: TRBJ2-7; v_call: TRBV25-1; clone_size: few; cdr3_aa: CASSEYNRKLGDYEQYF; cdr3_nt: TGTGCCAGCAGTGAATATAACAGGAAGCTGGGGGATTACGAGCAGTACTTC
d_call: TRBD2; j_call: TRBJ2-5; v_call: TRBV10-3; clone_size: many; cdr3_aa: CAISGGEAGVETQYF; cdr3_nt: TGTGCCATCAGTGGAGGAGAAGCGGGAGTTGAGACCCAGTACTTC
d_call: -; j_call: TRBJ1-2; v_call: TRBV2; clone_size: few; cdr3_aa: CASSAFQVRRGYTF; cdr3_nt: TGTGCCAGCAGCGCGTTTCAGGTTAGGCGCGGCTACACCTTC
d_call: TRBD2; j_call: TRBJ2-7; v_call: TRBV15; clone_size: few; cdr3_aa: CATSASLAGGLYEQYF; cdr3_nt: TGTGCCACCAGCGCCTCGCTAGCGGGAGGGCTCTACGAGCAGTACTTC
d_call: -; j_call: TRBJ2-1; v_call: TRBV28; clone_size: many; cdr3_aa: CASIRYNEQFF; cdr3_nt: TGTGCCAGCATTAGGTACAATGAGCAGTTCTTC
d_call: TRBD1; j_call: TRBJ2-5; v_call: TRBV11-2; clone_size: few; cdr3_aa: CASSLGTGGTQYF; cdr3_nt: TGTGCCAGCAGCCTTGGGACAGGGGGGACCCAGTACTTC
d_call: -; j_call: TRBJ2-5; v_call: TRBV6-2/TRBV6-3; clone_size: many; cdr3_aa: CASSYSPLETEETQYF; cdr3_nt: TGTGCCAGCAGTTACTCTCCACTAGAGACTGAAGAGACCCAGTACTTC
d_call: -; j_call: TRBJ2-5; v_call: TRBV7-6; clone_size: once; cdr3_aa: CASSLDEWLETQYF; cdr3_nt: TGTGCCAGCAGCTTAGATGAGTGGCTGGAGACCCAGTACTTC